Presented here are 26 T cell receptor beta chains from one specimen sequenced in a study of blood T cell repertoires in COVID-19. Clones were read by immunoSEQ multiplex PCR, and TCRdb kept only the in-frame ones, dropping some. The sample lists approximately 230,000 clones, about nine tenths occurring once. Sequencing was done on a sample of peripheral blood. Receptors originate from a woman in her twenties or thirties with COVID-19, enrolled during active disease.

The chain uses TRBV11-2 and TRBJ1-2, with D unclear. CDR3 length equals 14 residues. Trimming removed 5 bases at V and 4 bases at J, with 14 bases between. The germline V gene has CDR1 SGHAT and CDR2 FQNNGV. The CDR3 nucleotides read TGTGCCAGCAGCGGAAGTGGGCAGATCTATGGCTACACCTTC. It encodes CASSGSGQIYGYTF.

The DNA for the CDR3 is TGTGCCAGCAGCCAAAACCCACAGGGGGCTAGCGAGCAGTACTTC. Encoded protein: CASSQNPQGASEQYF. The chain is built from TRBV3-1 (or the pseudogene TRBV3-2) and TRBJ2-7; the match to TRBD1 covers 9 bases. V was pared by 2 bases and J by 6 bases, with 8 bases of the junction left unmatched. CDR3 size: 15 residues. CDR1 is LGHDT and CDR2 is YNNKEL in the germline V gene (reference sequence).

Here the CDR3 reads CASSLAVLNEQFF. CDR3 coding DNA: TGTGCCAGCAGCTTAGCCGTCCTCAATGAGCAGTTCTTC. The chain has TRBV7-8 and TRBJ2-1; D remains unclear. CDR1 and CDR2 (germline): SGHVS, FQNEAQ. The CDR3 runs to 13 residues. Trimming took off 0 bases at V and 6 bases at J, with 6 bases between the two ends.

This chain links TRBV4-1 with TRBJ2-7, with 10 bases fitting TRBD1. The CDR3 is made up of 14 amino acids. The germline gives CDR1 MGHRA, CDR2 YSYEKL. J was trimmed by 6 bases and V by 4 bases; bases with no gene match: 6. CDR3 sequence (DNA): TGCGCCAGCAGCCGAAGGGACAGGGGTAGCGAGCAGTACTTC. It translates to CASSRRDRGSEQYF.

The chain has TRBV19 and TRBJ2-2, with TRBD2 as a possible D gene (7 bases). Per germline, CDR1 LNHDA and CDR2 SQIVND (reference sequence). The CDR3 runs 18 residues. V was shortened by 4 bases and J by 5 bases, with 23 bases between the two germline ends. The CDR3 bases are TGTGCCAGTAGTACCCAGAGTGGGGGCTGGGAGGGGACCGGGGAGCTGTTTTTT. Residues: CASSTQSGGWEGTGELFF.

The V gene is TRBV6-6, the J gene TRBJ1-1, with 7 bases lining up with TRBD1. There are 15 residues in the CDR3. CDR1 is MNHNY, CDR2 SVGAGI, per germline (reference sequence). After removal of 5 bases from V and 5 bases from J, the junction contained 11 bases not matched to a gene. CDR3 coding DNA: TGTGCCAGCAGTACTTACAGGGGAAGGGGAACTGAAGCTTTCTTT. The encoded protein is CASSTYRGRGTEAFF.

The chain recombines TRBV18 with TRBJ2-1, with 8 bases identical to TRBD1. Germline assignment: CDR1 KGHSH and CDR2 LQKENI. The CDR3 sequence is 18 residues long. Trimming removed 3 bases from V and 3 bases from J; junction bases left unmatched: 13. The CDR3 spells CASSPIRGGTGVYNEQFF. The CDR3 region has the DNA TGTGCCAGCTCACCTATCAGAGGCGGGACAGGAGTCTACAATGAGCAGTTCTTC. Full variable domain (outside the CDR3, taken from reference TRBV18 and TRBJ2-1): NAGVMQNPRHLVRRRGQEARLRCSPMKGHSHVYWYRQLPEEGLKFMVYLQKENIIDESGMPKERFSAEFPKEGPSILRIQQVVRGDSAAYFCASSPIRGGTGVYNEQFFGPGTRLTVL.

V and J are TRBV19 and TRBJ1-2; 7 positions agree with TRBD1. The CDR3 spans 14 residues. Per the germline V gene, CDR1 is LNHDA and CDR2 is SQIVND (reference sequence). Trimming cost V 4 bases and J 0 bases; bases outside gene matches: 2. For the CDR3, the DNA is TGTGCCAGTAGTAAAGACAGGGCTAACTATGGCTACACCTTC. Amino acid sequence: CASSKDRANYGYTF.

The J gene is TRBJ2-7, the V gene TRBV2; tentatively, D is TRBD2 (5 bases). The CDR3 consists of 14 residues. The V and J ends lost 6 bases and 0 bases respectively, with 12 bases between them. Germline loops: CDR1 SNHLY, CDR2 FYNNEI. The CDR3: CASREGRNSYEQYF. For the CDR3, the DNA is TGTGCCAGCAGAGAGGGCCGCAACTCCTACGAGCAGTACTTC.

The table lists this clone with a count of one. For the CDR3, the DNA is TGTGCCAGCAGTGCCTCCGGGACACCGAACTACGAGCAGTACGTC. Translating gives CASSASGTPNYEQYV. The chain employs TRBV27 and TRBJ2-7; D might be TRBD1 (6 bases). Germline assignment: CDR1 MNHEY and CDR2 SMNVEV (reference sequence). CDR3 size: 15 residues. With 5 bases removed from V and 3 bases from J, the gap between germline ends came to 17 bases.

J is TRBJ2-1 and V is TRBV15, with 10 bases that match TRBD2. The V segment lost 0 bases and the J segment 9 bases; nucleotides outside the gene matches: 8. The CDR3 loop spans 16 amino acids. CDR1 is LNHNV, CDR2 YYDKDF, per germline (reference sequence). This CDR3 reads CATSRDLLAGDGEQFF. DNA for the CDR3: TGTGCCACCAGCAGAGATCTCCTAGCGGGAGATGGTGAGCAGTTCTTC.

The count of this clone is one. The rearrangement uses TRBV4-2 and TRBJ2-1; the match to TRBD2 covers 10 bases. The ends lost 0 bases at V and 4 bases at J; junction bases unmatched: 9. Germline assignment: CDR1 LGHNA and CDR2 YNFKEQ. The CDR3 totals 18 residues. The CDR3 protein is CASSQDTSGGASYNEQFF. CDR3 DNA: TGTGCCAGCAGCCAAGATACGAGCGGGGGGGCCTCGTACAATGAGCAGTTCTTC.

This clone was observed once. The chain carries TRBV10-3 and TRBJ2-1; TRBD2 agrees at 11 bases. V lost 6 bases, J lost 9 bases, and 10 bases stayed unmatched. The CDR3 spans 15 residues. The V gene's germline CDR1 is ENHRY and CDR2 SYGVKD. CDR3 protein: CAISRTSGRFTEQFF. The DNA of the CDR3 is TGTGCCATCAGCCGAACTAGCGGGAGATTTACTGAGCAGTTCTTC.

The CDR3 here is CASSLQLANEQFF. CDR3 coding DNA: TGCGCCAGCAGCTTGCAACTAGCTAATGAGCAGTTCTTC. The V gene is TRBV5-1, the J gene TRBJ2-1; TRBD2 might be the D (6 bases). The CDR3 runs 13 residues. Germline CDR1 reads SGHRS; CDR2 reads YFSETQ. V shed 1 base and J shed 7 bases, with 9 bases lying between them. The variable domain in full, completed from reference TRBV5-1 and TRBJ2-1, reads KAGVTQTPRYLIKTRGQQVTLSCSPISGHRSVSWYQQTPGQGLQFLFEYFSETQRNKGNFPGRFSGRQFSNSRSEMNVSTLELGDSALYLCASSLQLANEQFFGPGTRLTVL.

The V and J genes are TRBV4-3 and TRBJ1-1; a weak D match, TRBD1 (6 bases). Germline CDR1 reads LGHNA; CDR2 reads YSLEER. V lost 0 bases, J lost 8 bases, and 10 bases lay in between. The CDR3 has 13 residues. CDR3 coding DNA: TGCGCCAGCAGCCAAGAACAGGGATGGGAAGCTTTCTTT. Its translation: CASSQEQGWEAFF.

The chain couples TRBV10-1 to TRBJ2-1, with TRBD2 matching over 11 bases. CDR3 length equals 16 residues. Germline CDR1 and CDR2: WNHNN and SYGVQD (reference sequence). J was trimmed by 3 bases and V by 6 bases; bases with no gene match: 7. The CDR3 DNA reads TGCGCCAGCAGAAACGAGGGACTAGCGGACTACAATGAGCAGTTCTTC. Encoded protein: CASRNEGLADYNEQFF.

The CDR3 reads CASSLALGQGSSYEQYF. The CDR3 DNA reads TGTGCCAGCAGCTTAGCGCTGGGGCAGGGGAGCTCCTACGAGCAGTACTTC. This chain connects TRBV7-6 to TRBJ2-7; perhaps TRBD1 as D (6 bases). Deletions cut 0 bases from V and 0 bases from J, with 15 bases between. Per the germline V gene, CDR1 is SGHVS and CDR2 is FNYEAQ. The CDR3 length is 17 residues.

This clone was observed once. V usage is TRBV5-1 and J usage is TRBJ2-3, with a weak D call TRBD2 (5 bases). Deletions cut 7 bases from V and 0 bases from J, with 15 bases between. Germline-derived CDR1 and CDR2 are SGHRS and YFSETQ. The CDR3 contains 15 residues. CDR3: CASQLGGGSTDTQYF. CDR3 nucleotide sequence: TGCGCCAGCCAACTCGGAGGCGGCAGCACAGATACGCAGTATTTT.

The J gene is TRBJ2-3, the V gene TRBV2, with D possibly being TRBD1 (5 bases). This CDR3 comprises 11 residues. Between the trimmed V and J ends, which lost 7 bases and 7 bases, there was a span of 9 bases. Germline assignment: CDR1 SNHLY and CDR2 FYNNEI. CDR3 DNA sequence: TGTGCCAGCACCCGGACATATACGCAGTATTTT. Translated: CASTRTYTQYF.

This clone turned up a few times. The J gene is TRBJ1-5, the V gene TRBV6-5; D not certain. V was trimmed by 2 bases and J by 3 bases, leaving 11 bases between them. The CDR3 runs to 15 residues. From germline, CDR1 is MNHEY and CDR2 SVGAGI. This CDR3 reads CASSYSVRANQPQHF. CDR3 in DNA: TGTGCCAGCAGTTACAGTGTGAGGGCCAATCAGCCCCAGCATTTT.

The gene calls are TRBV18 and TRBJ1-1, with 9 bases aligning to TRBD1. In germline, CDR1 is KGHSH, CDR2 LQKENI. The junction had 6 bases not matched to a gene; V was cut back by 9 bases and J by 4 bases. The CDR3 runs to 13 residues. For the CDR3, the DNA is TGTGCCAGTACAGGGGGCTGGGGCACTGAAGCTTTCTTT. Its protein product is CASTGGWGTEAFF.

The chain's CDR3 is CASSFLGYARGPRDEQYF. For the CDR3, the DNA is TGTGCCAGCAGCTTCCTTGGCTATGCCAGGGGGCCGAGGGACGAGCAGTACTTC. This chain connects TRBV11-2 to TRBJ2-7; 8 bases fit TRBD1. The CDR3 runs 18 residues. Germline V gene sequence: CDR1 SGHAT, CDR2 FQNNGV. The V segment lost 3 bases and the J segment 5 bases; nucleotides outside the gene matches: 18.

The chain uses TRBV19 and TRBJ2-3; 7 bases align to TRBD2. The ends lost 1 base at V and 2 bases at J; junction bases unmatched: 6. This CDR3 contains 16 residues. The V gene's germline CDR1 is LNHDA and CDR2 SQIVND (reference sequence). CDR3 region: CASSIGAAGFTDTQYF. The CDR3 region has the DNA TGTGCCAGTAGTATAGGGGCAGCGGGGTTCACAGATACGCAGTATTTT. Full variable domain (missing parts from reference TRBV19 and TRBJ2-3): DGGITQSPKYLFRKEGQNVTLSCEQNLNHDAMYWYRQDPGQGLRLIYYSQIVNDFQKGDIAEGYSVSREKKESFPLTVTSAQKNPTAFYLCASSIGAAGFTDTQYFGPGTRLTVL.

V is TRBV27 and J is TRBJ2-5; TRBD1 matches at 7 bases. Germline-derived CDR1 and CDR2 are MNHEY and SMNVEV (reference sequence). V dropped 3 bases and J dropped 6; count of bases not matched to a gene: 4. This CDR3 is built from 13 residues. The CDR3 nucleotides are TGTGCCAGCAGTTTCAACAGGGGCAAGACCCAGTACTTC. This gives the protein CASSFNRGKTQYF.

This chain joins TRBV4-1 and TRBJ1-2; 9 positions agree with TRBD1. V trimming: 0 bases; J trimming: 4 bases; junction bases outside the gene matches: 3. CDR3 length: 15 residues. Per germline, CDR1 MGHRA and CDR2 YSYEKL. CDR3 coding DNA: TGCGCCAGCAGCCAAGAGGACAGGGGTAGCTATGGCTACACCTTC. Translated, it gives CASSQEDRGSYGYTF.

The chain is built from TRBV27 and TRBJ2-1; 8 bases map to TRBD2. The germline CDR1 and CDR2 sequences are MNHEY and SMNVEV (reference sequence). This CDR3 has 13 residues. V shed 4 bases, J shed 6 bases, and the junction held 2 bases outside the gene matches. DNA for the CDR3: TGTGCCAGCAGTTCCGGGAGGGGCAATGAGCAGTTCTTC. This codes for CASSSGRGNEQFF.